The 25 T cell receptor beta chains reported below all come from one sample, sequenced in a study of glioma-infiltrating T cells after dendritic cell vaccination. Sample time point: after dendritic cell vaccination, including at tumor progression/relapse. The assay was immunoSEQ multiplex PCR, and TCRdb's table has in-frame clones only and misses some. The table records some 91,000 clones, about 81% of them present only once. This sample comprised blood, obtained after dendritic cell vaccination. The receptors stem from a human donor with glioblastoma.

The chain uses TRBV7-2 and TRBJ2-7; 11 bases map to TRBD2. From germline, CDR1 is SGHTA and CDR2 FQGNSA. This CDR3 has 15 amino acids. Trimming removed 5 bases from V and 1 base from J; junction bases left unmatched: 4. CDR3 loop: CASSVGTSGSYEQYF. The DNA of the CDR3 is TGTGCCAGCAGCGTTGGGACTAGCGGTTCCTACGAGCAGTACTTC. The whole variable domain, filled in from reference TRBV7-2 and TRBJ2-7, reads GAGVSQSPSNKVTEKGKDVELRCDPISGHTALYWYRQSLGQGLEFLIYFQGNSAPDKSGLPSDRFSAERTGGSVSTLTIQRTQQEDSAVYLCASSVGTSGSYEQYFGPGTRLTVT.

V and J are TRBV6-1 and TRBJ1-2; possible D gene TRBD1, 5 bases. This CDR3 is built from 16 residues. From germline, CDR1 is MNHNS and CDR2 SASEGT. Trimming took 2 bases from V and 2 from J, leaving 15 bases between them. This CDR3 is CASSERLRAINYGYTF. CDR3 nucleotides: TGTGCCAGCAGTGAACGACTCAGGGCAATAAACTATGGCTACACCTTC.

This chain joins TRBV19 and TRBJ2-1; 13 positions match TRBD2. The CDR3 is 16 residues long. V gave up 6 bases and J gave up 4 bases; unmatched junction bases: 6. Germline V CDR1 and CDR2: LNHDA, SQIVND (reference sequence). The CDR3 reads CASRPGTSGDYNEQFF. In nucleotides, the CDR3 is TGTGCCAGTAGACCCGGGACTAGCGGGGATTACAATGAGCAGTTCTTC.

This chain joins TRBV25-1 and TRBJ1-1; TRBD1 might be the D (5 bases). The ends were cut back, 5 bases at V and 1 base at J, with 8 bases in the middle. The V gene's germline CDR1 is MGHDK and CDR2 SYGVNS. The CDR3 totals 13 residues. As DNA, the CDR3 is TGTGCCAGCAGTAAGACAGCGAACACTGAAGCTTTCTTT. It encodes CASSKTANTEAFF.

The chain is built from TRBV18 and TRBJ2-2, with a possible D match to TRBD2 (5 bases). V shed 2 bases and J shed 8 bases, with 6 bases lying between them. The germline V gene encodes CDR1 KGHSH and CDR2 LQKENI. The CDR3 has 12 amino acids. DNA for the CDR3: TGTGCCAGCTCACCAGAGGGAGGGGAGCTGTTTTTT. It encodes CASSPEGGELFF. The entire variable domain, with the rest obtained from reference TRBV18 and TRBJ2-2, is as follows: NAGVMQNPRHLVRRRGQEARLRCSPMKGHSHVYWYRQLPEEGLKFMVYLQKENIIDESGMPKERFSAEFPKEGPSILRIQQVVRGDSAAYFCASSPEGGELFFGEGSRLTVL.

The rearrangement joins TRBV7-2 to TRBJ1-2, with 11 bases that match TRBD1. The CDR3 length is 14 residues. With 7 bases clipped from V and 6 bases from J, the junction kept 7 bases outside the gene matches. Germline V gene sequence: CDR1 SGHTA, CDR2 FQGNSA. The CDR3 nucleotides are TGTGCCAGCAACCGGGACAGGGGGTTCGATGGCTACACCTTC. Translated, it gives CASNRDRGFDGYTF.

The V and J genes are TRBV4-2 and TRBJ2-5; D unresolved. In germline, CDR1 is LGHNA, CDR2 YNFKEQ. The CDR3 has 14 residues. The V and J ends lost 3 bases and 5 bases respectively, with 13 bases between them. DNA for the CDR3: TGTGCCAGCAGCCACACGAGCCCCCCCGAGACCCAGTACTTC. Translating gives CASSHTSPPETQYF.

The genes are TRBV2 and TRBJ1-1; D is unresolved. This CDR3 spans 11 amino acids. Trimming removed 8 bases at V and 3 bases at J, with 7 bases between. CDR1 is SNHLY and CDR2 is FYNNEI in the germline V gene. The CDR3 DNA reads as TGTGCCAGCCACTACCACACTGAAGCTTTCTTT. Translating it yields CASHYHTEAFF.

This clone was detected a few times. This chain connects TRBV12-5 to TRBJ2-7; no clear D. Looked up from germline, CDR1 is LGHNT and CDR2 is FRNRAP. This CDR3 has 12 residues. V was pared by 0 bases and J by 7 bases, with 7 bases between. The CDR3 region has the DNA TGTGCTAGTGGTTTGGTACAAATGGAGCAGTACTTC. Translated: CASGLVQMEQYF.

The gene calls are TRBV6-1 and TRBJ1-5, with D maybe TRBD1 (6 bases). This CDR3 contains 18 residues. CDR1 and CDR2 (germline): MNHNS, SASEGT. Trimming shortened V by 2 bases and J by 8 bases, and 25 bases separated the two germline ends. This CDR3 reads CASSEMPPGGAELKPQHF. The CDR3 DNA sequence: TGTGCCAGCAGTGAAATGCCTCCGGGGGGCGCGGAATTGAAGCCCCAGCATTTT.

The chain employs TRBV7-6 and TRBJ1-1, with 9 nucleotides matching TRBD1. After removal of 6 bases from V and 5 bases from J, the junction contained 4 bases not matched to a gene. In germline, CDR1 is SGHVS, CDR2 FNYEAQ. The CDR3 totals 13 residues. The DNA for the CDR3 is TGTGCCAGCAGTCGACAGGGGGAGACTGAAGCTTTCTTT. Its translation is CASSRQGETEAFF.

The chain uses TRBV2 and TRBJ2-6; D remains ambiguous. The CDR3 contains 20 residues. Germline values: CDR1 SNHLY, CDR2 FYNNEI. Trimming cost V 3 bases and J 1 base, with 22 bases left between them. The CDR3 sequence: CASSDPPTQAGLSGANVLTF. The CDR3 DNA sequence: TGTGCCAGCAGTGACCCTCCTACTCAGGCAGGATTGTCTGGGGCCAACGTCCTGACTTTC.

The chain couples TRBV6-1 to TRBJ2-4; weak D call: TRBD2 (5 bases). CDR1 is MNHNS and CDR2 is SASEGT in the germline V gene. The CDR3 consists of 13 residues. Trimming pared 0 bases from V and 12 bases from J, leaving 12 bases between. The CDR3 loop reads CASSEAEGLTQYF. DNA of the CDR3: TGTGCCAGCAGTGAAGCCGAGGGATTGACTCAGTACTTC.

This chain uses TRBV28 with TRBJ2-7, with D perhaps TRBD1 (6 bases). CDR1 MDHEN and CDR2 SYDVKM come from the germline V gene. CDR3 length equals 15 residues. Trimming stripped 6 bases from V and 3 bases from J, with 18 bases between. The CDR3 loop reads CASRSSIGDIYEQYF. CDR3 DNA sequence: TGTGCCAGCAGGTCTTCCATTGGGGACATCTACGAGCAGTACTTC.

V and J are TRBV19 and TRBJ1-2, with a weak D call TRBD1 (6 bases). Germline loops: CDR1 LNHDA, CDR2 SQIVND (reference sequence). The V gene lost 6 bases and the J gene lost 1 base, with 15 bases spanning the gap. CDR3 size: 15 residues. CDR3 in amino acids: CASSSGQSNNYGYTF. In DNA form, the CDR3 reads TGTGCCAGTAGCTCAGGACAGAGTAATAACTATGGCTACACCTTC.

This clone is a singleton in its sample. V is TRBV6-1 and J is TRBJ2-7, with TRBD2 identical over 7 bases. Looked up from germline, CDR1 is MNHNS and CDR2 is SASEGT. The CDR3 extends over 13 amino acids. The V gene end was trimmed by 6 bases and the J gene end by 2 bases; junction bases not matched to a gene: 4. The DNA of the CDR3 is TGTGCCAGCAGACTAGCGTGGGCCTACGAGCAGTACGTC. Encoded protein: CASRLAWAYEQYV.

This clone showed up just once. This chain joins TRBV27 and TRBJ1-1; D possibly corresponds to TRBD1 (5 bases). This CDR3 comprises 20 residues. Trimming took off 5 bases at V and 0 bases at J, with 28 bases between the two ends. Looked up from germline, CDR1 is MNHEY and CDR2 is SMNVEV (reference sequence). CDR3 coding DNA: TGTGCCAGCAGTCCGTCCCTCCCAGTCAGGGAACAATTGATGAACACTGAAGCTTTCTTT. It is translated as CASSPSLPVREQLMNTEAFF.

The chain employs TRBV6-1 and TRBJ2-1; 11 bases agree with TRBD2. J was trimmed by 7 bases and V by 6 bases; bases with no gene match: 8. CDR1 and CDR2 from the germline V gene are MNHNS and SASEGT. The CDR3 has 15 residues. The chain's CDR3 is CASRDLAGGRNEQFF. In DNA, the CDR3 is TGTGCCAGCAGAGATCTAGCGGGGGGCCGGAATGAGCAGTTCTTC.

This chain's CDR3 is CASSEGGTYNQPQHF. CDR3 DNA sequence: TGCGCCAGCAGTGAGGGGGGGACCTACAATCAGCCCCAGCATTTT. This chain links TRBV10-2 with TRBJ1-5, with a possible D match to TRBD1 (5 bases). Germline CDR1 and CDR2: WSHSY and SAAADI. Trimming cost V 2 bases and J 3 bases, with 11 bases left between them. The CDR3 is made up of 15 amino acids.

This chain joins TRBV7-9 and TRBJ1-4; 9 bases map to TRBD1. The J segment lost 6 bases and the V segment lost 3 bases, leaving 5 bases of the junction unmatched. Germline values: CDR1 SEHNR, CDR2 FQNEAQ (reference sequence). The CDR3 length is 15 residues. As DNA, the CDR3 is TGTGCCAGCAGCTTCCGGGACAGGGTGGATGAAAAACTGTTTTTT. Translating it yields CASSFRDRVDEKLFF.

The CDR3 DNA reads TGCGCCAGCAGCTCTACAGGGAGAGCTGAAGCTTTCTTT. As protein: CASSSTGRAEAFF. The rearrangement links TRBV5-1 to TRBJ1-1, with D possibly being TRBD1 (6 bases). CDR3 length equals 13 residues. CDR1 is SGHRS, CDR2 YFSETQ, per germline. Between the trimmed V and J ends, which lost 3 bases and 6 bases, there was a span of 12 bases.

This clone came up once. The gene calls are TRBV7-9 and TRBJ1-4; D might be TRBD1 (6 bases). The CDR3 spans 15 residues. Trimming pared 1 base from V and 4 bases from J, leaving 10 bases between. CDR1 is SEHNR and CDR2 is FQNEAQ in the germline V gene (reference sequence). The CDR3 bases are TGTGCCAGCAGCTTAGGGACAGACTTTAATGAAAAACTGTTTTTT. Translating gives CASSLGTDFNEKLFF.

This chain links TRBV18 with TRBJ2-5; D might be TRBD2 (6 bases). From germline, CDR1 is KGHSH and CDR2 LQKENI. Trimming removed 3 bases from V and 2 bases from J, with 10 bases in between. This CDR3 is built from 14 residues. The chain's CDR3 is CASSPPGLQETQYF. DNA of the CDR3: TGTGCCAGCTCACCTCCGGGACTTCAAGAGACCCAGTACTTC.

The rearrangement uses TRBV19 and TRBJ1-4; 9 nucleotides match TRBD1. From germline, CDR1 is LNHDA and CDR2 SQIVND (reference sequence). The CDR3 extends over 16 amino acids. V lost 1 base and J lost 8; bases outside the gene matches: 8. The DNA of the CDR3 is TGTGCCAGTAGTATAGGCGGTGACAGGGGGAGAGAAAAACTGTTTTTT. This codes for CASSIGGDRGREKLFF.

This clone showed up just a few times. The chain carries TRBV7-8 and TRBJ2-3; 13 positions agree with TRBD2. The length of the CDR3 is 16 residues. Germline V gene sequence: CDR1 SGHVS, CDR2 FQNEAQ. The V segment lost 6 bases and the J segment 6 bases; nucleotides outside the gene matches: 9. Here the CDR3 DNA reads TGTGCCAGCAGGCCGGGACTAGCGGGACGCCGGGATACGCAGTATTTT. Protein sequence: CASRPGLAGRRDTQYF.